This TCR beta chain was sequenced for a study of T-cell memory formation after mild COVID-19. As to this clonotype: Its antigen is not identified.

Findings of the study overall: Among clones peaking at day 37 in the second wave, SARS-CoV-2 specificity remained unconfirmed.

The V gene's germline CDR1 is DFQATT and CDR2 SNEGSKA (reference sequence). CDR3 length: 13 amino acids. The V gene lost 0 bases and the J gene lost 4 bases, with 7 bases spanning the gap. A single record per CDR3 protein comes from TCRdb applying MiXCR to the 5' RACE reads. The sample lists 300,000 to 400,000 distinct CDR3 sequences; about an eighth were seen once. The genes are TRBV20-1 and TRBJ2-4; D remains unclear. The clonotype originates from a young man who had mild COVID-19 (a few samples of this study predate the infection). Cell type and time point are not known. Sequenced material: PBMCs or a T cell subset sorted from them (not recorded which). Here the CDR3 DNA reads TGCAGTGCTAGAGATGTGGGGAAAAACATTCAGTACTTC. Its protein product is CSARDVGKNIQYF.